What follows are 24 T cell receptor beta chains derived from one specimen sequenced in a study of naive and memory T cell subsets (dated by TCRdb to 2015 to 2018). The protocol used for the library was UMI-ligation and nested PCR. Sequencing instrument: Illumina MiSeq. To cover both TRBC1 and TRBC2, the beta constant-region primer consisted of an equimolar mix of two oligonucleotides. Four rounds of PCR, combining the SP2 primer with nested alpha and beta constant-region primers, were used to amplify the ligated cDNA. The public sequencing data were trimmed at Q25 with fastp and processed into clonotypes with MiXCR by TCRdb, which kept only in-frame beta chains. All rows with the same CDR3 protein become a single entry with the most common DNA and genes. The sample records over 80,000 distinct CDR3 sequences, around 11% of which are singletons. Over 0.11% of the sample belongs to the ten largest clones.

These receptors lack a known antigen. Broad study findings and their caveats: A few larger clonotypes were present in naive repertoires, especially CD8 naive repertoires, and these clonotypes were possibly memory cells re-expressing CD45RA.

Input material: naive CD4+ T cells from blood. The cell subset or site label, read with the paper, signifies: naive T cells, CD45RA high CD27+. All receptors come from a human donor in good health.

This clonotype has more than one count but fewer than ten. The chain carries TRBV12-3 or TRBV12-4 and TRBJ2-1; D is undetermined. The CDR3 sequence is 13 residues long. V dropped 5 bases and J dropped 10 bases, with 15 bases sitting between them. In DNA, the CDR3 is TGTGCCAGCAGTCCACGTTTCCCCGCCGAGCAGTTCTTC. Its translation: CASSPRFPAEQFF.

In its sample, this clonotype was seen many times. The chain couples TRBV3-1 to TRBJ1-1; D unresolved. Between the trimmed V and J ends, which lost 6 bases and 5 bases, there was a span of 7 bases. The germline CDR1 and CDR2 sequences are LGHDT and YNNKEL (reference sequence). The CDR3 is made up of 11 amino acids. The CDR3 DNA sequence: TGTGCCAGCAGGCGTGGGACTGAAGCTTTCTTT. Translated: CASRRGTEAFF. Together with reference TRBV3-1 and TRBJ1-1, the CDR3 gives the full variable domain: DTAVSQTPKYLVTQMGNDKSIKCEQNLGHDTMYWYKQDSKKFLKIMFSYNNKELIINETVPNRFSPKSPDKAHLNLHINSLELGDSAVYFCASRRGTEAFFGQGTRLTVV.

The gene calls are TRBV24-1 and TRBJ1-5; 7 nucleotides align to TRBD1. Germline trimming cut 4 bases from V and 0 bases from J; bases unmatched to any gene: 8. Germline V gives CDR1 KGHDR, CDR2 SFDVKD. The length of the CDR3 is 17 residues. The CDR3 reads CATSETPGTASNQPQHF. CDR3 bases: TGTGCCACCAGTGAAACCCCCGGGACAGCTAGCAATCAGCCCCAGCATTTT.

The chain recombines TRBV13 with TRBJ2-1; unclear D gene. With 6 bases removed from V and 0 bases from J, the gap between germline ends came to 15 bases. The CDR3 is 16 amino acids. Germline V lookup: CDR1 PRHDT, CDR2 FYEKMQ (reference sequence). The CDR3 region is CASSLRVLSSYNEQFF. The DNA for the CDR3 is TGTGCCAGCAGTCTCCGGGTCCTGAGCTCCTACAATGAGCAGTTCTTC.

This clonotype was seen a handful of times. V and J are TRBV7-2 and TRBJ2-1; a weak D match, TRBD1 (6 bases). Germline CDR1 is SGHTA and CDR2 is FQGNSA. Trimming shortened V by 3 bases and J by 6 bases, and 18 bases separated the two germline ends. The length of the CDR3 is 16 residues. CDR3 residues: CASSFLGETGANEQFF. CDR3 DNA: TGTGCCAGCAGCTTCCTGGGGGAGACAGGCGCCAATGAGCAGTTCTTC.

The chain links TRBV6-2 or TRBV6-3 to TRBJ2-1; D is tentatively TRBD1 or TRBD2 (5 bases each). The length of the CDR3 is 17 residues. Germline CDR1 reads MNHEY; CDR2 reads SVGEGT. Trimming cost V 5 bases and J 4 bases, with 21 bases left between them. In DNA form, the CDR3 reads TGTGCCAGCAGTAGGGAAGGGGTCGGGGACCGTTACAATGAGCAGTTCTTC. This encodes CASSREGVGDRYNEQFF.

This clonotype has ten or more counts. The chain uses TRBV20-1 and TRBJ2-3, with 9 bases lining up with TRBD2. Trimming removed 3 bases from V and 4 bases from J; junction bases left unmatched: 11. The CDR3 is made up of 16 amino acids. Germline V CDR1 and CDR2: DFQATT, SNEGSKA (reference sequence). DNA of the CDR3: TGCAGTGCTAGTTTGGCTAGCGGGATCGGGTCAGATACGCAGTATTTT. This translates into CSASLASGIGSDTQYF.

This clonotype was observed a handful of times. This chain connects TRBV6-5 to TRBJ2-2; possibly TRBD1 for D (5 bases). Germline V gene data show CDR1 as MNHEY and CDR2 as SVGAGI. V was shortened by 6 bases and J by 6 bases, with 20 bases between the two germline ends. The CDR3 totals 16 residues. The CDR3 region is CASSSGFFDLAGELFF. In nucleotides, the CDR3 is TGTGCCAGCAGCTCAGGGTTTTTCGATCTCGCCGGGGAGCTGTTTTTT.

This chain joins TRBV3-1 and TRBJ1-2; D is undetermined. Looked up from germline, CDR1 is LGHDT and CDR2 is YNNKEL (reference sequence). The CDR3 is made up of 16 amino acids. Trimming removed 3 bases at V and 7 bases at J, with 21 bases between. CDR3: CASSHSDSRRVRGYTF. The CDR3 nucleotides are TGTGCCAGCAGCCACTCGGATAGCAGGAGGGTCCGTGGCTACACCTTC.

This chain uses TRBV11-2 with TRBJ1-2; D is ambiguous. Germline V gene lookup returns CDR1 SGHAT and CDR2 FQNNGV. This CDR3 has 12 residues. Trimming stripped 3 bases from V and 4 bases from J, with 6 bases between. The CDR3 DNA is TGTGCCAGCAGCTTTGGAGTCTATGGCTACACCTTC. This codes for CASSFGVYGYTF.

This clonotype was seen more than once but under ten times. V usage is TRBV4-3 and J usage is TRBJ1-4; 8 bases map to TRBD1. V was pared by 6 bases and J by 7 bases, with 7 bases of the junction left unmatched. Germline V gene lookup returns CDR1 LGHNA and CDR2 YSLEER. This CDR3 has 14 residues. The DNA for the CDR3 is TGCGCCAGCAGACCCGGGACAGGTGCTGAAAAACTGTTTTTT. Protein sequence: CASRPGTGAEKLFF.

The chain couples TRBV7-9 to TRBJ2-7, with a possible D match to TRBD2 (5 bases). The germline V gene encodes CDR1 SEHNR and CDR2 FQNEAQ (reference sequence). Trimming shortened V by 2 bases and J by 3 bases, and 11 bases separated the two germline ends. This CDR3 is built from 14 residues. This CDR3 reads CASSLHEGNYEQYF. CDR3 nucleotide sequence: TGTGCCAGCAGCTTACATGAGGGAAACTACGAGCAGTACTTC.

The chain carries TRBV7-6 and TRBJ2-3; D unresolved. Germline V lookup: CDR1 SGHVS, CDR2 FNYEAQ. The ends were cut back, 2 bases at V and 1 base at J, with 7 bases in the middle. The CDR3 loop spans 14 amino acids. In DNA form, the CDR3 reads TGTGCCAGCAGCTTATCGGCGCGCACAGATACGCAGTATTTT. Translating it yields CASSLSARTDTQYF.

This clonotype has just a few counts. The chain joins TRBV4-3 to TRBJ1-6; D is unclear. The germline gives CDR1 LGHNA, CDR2 YSLEER. This CDR3 is 18 amino acids long. V was shortened by 0 bases and J by 6 bases, with 18 bases between the two germline ends. The CDR3 is CASSQDRAQSPLNSPLHF. The DNA of the CDR3 is TGCGCCAGCAGCCAAGATCGAGCACAGTCCCCGCTTAATTCACCCCTCCACTTT.

This clonotype was counted ten times or more. This chain links TRBV19 with TRBJ2-1; 12 bases agree with TRBD2. The CDR3 consists of 19 residues. Trimming at V came to 6 bases and at J to 3 bases, leaving 15 bases not matched to a gene. Per the germline V gene, CDR1 is LNHDA and CDR2 is SQIVND (reference sequence). CDR3 loop: CASRRTGTSGSPFYNEQFF. The CDR3 DNA reads TGTGCCAGTAGACGAACCGGGACTAGCGGGTCCCCTTTCTACAATGAGCAGTTCTTC. The full variable domain, completed using reference TRBV19 and TRBJ2-1, is DGGITQSPKYLFRKEGQNVTLSCEQNLNHDAMYWYRQDPGQGLRLIYYSQIVNDFQKGDIAEGYSVSREKKESFPLTVTSAQKNPTAFYLCASRRTGTSGSPFYNEQFFGPGTRLTVL.

This clonotype was detected ten times or more. This chain connects TRBV20-1 to TRBJ2-2; D possibly matches TRBD1 or TRBD2 (5 bases each). There are 14 residues in the CDR3. CDR1 and CDR2 (germline): DFQATT, SNEGSKA (reference sequence). V gave up 0 bases and J gave up 6 bases, with 11 bases separating them. DNA of the CDR3: TGCAGTGCTAGAGATTCTGGGGGAGCCGGGGAGCTGTTTTTT. It codes for CSARDSGGAGELFF.

The rearrangement uses TRBV6-2 or TRBV6-3 and TRBJ1-1, with 7 bases matching TRBD1. Germline V gene data show CDR1 as MNHEY and CDR2 as SVGEGT. After removal of 6 bases from V and 10 bases from J, the junction contained 5 bases not matched to a gene. The CDR3 is 11 residues long. The CDR3 DNA is TGTGCCAGCAGGGGACAGTTAGCAGCTTTCTTT. Its protein is CASRGQLAAFF.

This clonotype was picked up a small number of times. The chain carries TRBV5-5 and TRBJ2-1, with 10 bases aligning to TRBD1. Germline V CDR1 and CDR2: SGHKS, YYEKEE (reference sequence). The length of the CDR3 is 16 residues. The trim removed 3 bases at V and 2 bases at J, leaving 5 bases unmatched. CDR3 sequence (DNA): TGTGCCAGCAGCTCCGGGACAGGGGCGACCTACAATGAGCAGTTCTTC. It translates to CASSSGTGATYNEQFF.

A few counts support this clonotype. The chain links TRBV27 to TRBJ2-5; D possibly corresponds to TRBD2 (5 bases). Between the trimmed V and J ends, which lost 3 bases and 3 bases, there was a span of 14 bases. This CDR3 spans 15 amino acids. The germline V gene encodes CDR1 MNHEY and CDR2 SMNVEV (reference sequence). The CDR3: CASSFVTGRKETQYF. The DNA of the CDR3 is TGTGCCAGCAGTTTTGTCACGGGGAGAAAAGAGACCCAGTACTTC.

The sample holds a few counts of this clonotype. The rearrangement joins TRBV28 to TRBJ2-1; D is possibly TRBD1 (6 bases). Germline values: CDR1 MDHEN, CDR2 SYDVKM. Trimming stripped 11 bases from V and 7 bases from J, with 33 bases between. This CDR3 region has 18 residues. The CDR3 bases are TGTGCCCACAGCAGCCGCCTCCCCGCGCTAGGGGGATCTAATGAGCAGTTCTTC. Amino acids: CAHSSRLPALGGSNEQFF.

The chain carries TRBV20-1 and TRBJ1-4; 9 nucleotides line up with TRBD1. The CDR3 contains 15 residues. Germline V lookup: CDR1 DFQATT, CDR2 SNEGSKA (reference sequence). Germline trimming cut 6 bases from V and 10 bases from J; bases unmatched to any gene: 15. CDR3 coding DNA: TGCAGTGCGAATCCCGGACAGGGGCCGAAGGGAAAACTGTTTTTT. Protein product: CSANPGQGPKGKLFF.

This clonotype was observed a handful of times. The chain is built from TRBV10-3 and TRBJ2-3; 10 bases are a match to TRBD2. This CDR3 region has 16 residues. Germline lookup yields CDR1 ENHRY and CDR2 SYGVKD. The V and J ends lost 8 bases and 2 bases, in that order; junction bases with no gene match: 10. The CDR3 bases are TGTGCCATCGGGAGCGGGGGGGCGATGGACACAGATACGCAGTATTTT. Its protein is CAIGSGGAMDTDTQYF.

This clonotype was found many times. The chain joins TRBV18 to TRBJ2-1; D possibly corresponds to TRBD2 (6 bases). The CDR3 covers 14 residues. Looked up from germline, CDR1 is KGHSH and CDR2 is LQKENI. Trimming shortened V by 3 bases and J by 8 bases, and 14 bases separated the two germline ends. CDR3 coding DNA: TGTGCCAGCTCACCTAAGGCCAGGGAGGATGAGCAGTTCTTC. It is translated as CASSPKAREDEQFF.

The chain joins TRBV7-9 to TRBJ2-7, with TRBD1 as a possible D gene (6 bases). Germline loops: CDR1 SEHNR, CDR2 FQNEAQ (reference sequence). The CDR3 contains 14 residues. Trimming pared 5 bases from V and 3 bases from J, leaving 14 bases between. The DNA of the CDR3 is TGTGCCAGCAGCGCAACAACAGGGTTCTACGAGCAGTACTTC. Residues: CASSATTGFYEQYF.